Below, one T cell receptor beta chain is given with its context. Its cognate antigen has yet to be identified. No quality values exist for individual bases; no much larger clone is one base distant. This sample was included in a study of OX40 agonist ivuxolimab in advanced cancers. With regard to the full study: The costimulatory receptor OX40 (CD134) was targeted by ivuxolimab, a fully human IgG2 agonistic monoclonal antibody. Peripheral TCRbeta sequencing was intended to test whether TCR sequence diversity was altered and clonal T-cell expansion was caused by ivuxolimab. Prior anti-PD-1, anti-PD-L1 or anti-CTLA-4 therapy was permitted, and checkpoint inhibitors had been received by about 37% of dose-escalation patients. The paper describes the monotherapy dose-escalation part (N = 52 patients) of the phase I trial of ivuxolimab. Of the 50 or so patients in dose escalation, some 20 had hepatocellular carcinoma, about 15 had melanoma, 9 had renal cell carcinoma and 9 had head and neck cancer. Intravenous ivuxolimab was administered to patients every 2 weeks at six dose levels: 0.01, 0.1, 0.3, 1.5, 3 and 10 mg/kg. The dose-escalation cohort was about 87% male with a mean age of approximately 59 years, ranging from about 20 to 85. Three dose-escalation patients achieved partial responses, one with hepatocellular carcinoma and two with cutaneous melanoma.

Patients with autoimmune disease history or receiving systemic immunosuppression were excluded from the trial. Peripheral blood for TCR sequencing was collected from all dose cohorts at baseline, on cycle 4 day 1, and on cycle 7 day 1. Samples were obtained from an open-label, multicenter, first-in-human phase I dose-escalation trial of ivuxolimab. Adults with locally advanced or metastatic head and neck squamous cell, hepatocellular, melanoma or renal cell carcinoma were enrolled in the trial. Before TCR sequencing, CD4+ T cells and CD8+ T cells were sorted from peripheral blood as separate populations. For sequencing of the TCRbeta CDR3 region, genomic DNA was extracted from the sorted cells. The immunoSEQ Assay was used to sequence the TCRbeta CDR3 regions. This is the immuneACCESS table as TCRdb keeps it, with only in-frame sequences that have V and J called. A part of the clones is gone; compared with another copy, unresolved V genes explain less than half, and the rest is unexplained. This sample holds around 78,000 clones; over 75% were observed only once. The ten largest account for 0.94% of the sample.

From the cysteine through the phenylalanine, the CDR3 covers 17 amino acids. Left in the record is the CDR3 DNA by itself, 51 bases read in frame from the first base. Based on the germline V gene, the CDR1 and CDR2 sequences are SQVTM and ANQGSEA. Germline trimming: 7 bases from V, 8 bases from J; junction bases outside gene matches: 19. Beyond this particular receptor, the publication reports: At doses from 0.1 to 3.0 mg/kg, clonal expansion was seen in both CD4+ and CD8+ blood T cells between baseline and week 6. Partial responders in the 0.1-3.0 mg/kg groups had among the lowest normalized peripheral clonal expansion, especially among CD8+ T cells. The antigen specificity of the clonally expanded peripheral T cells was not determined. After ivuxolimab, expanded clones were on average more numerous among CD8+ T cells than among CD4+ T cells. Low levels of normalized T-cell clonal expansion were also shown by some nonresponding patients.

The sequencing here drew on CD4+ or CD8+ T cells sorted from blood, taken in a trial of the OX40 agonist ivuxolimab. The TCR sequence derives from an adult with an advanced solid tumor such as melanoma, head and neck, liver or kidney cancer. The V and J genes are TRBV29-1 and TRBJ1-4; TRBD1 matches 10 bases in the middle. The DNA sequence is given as TGCAGCGCCCTCGGACAGGGGGTCAAAAATCCTCCGGAAAAACTGTTTTTT. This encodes CSALGQGVKNPPEKLFF.